The clone carrying this T cell receptor (beta chain) was detected only a few times. Germline V gene lookup returns CDR1 KGHSH and CDR2 LQKENI. V gave up 5 bases and J gave up 6 bases; unmatched junction bases: 15. The CDR3 has 16 amino acids. This sample is part of a study of blood T cell repertoires in COVID-19. Some clones are missing from TCRdb's copy, which holds only in-frame ones; the method was immunoSEQ multiplex PCR. This sample has about 240,000 clones; around 88% occur once, and the top ten carry under 9.5%. This chain connects TRBV18 to TRBJ1-1, with TRBD1 identical over 7 bases. The sequence was collected from a middle-aged man who had recovered from COVID-19. Sequenced: PBMCs or T cells enriched from blood (not recorded which). The CDR3 loop is CASSSRAEKGQPEAFF. The DNA of the CDR3 is TGTGCCAGCTCATCTAGGGCCGAGAAGGGACAGCCTGAAGCTTTCTTT.